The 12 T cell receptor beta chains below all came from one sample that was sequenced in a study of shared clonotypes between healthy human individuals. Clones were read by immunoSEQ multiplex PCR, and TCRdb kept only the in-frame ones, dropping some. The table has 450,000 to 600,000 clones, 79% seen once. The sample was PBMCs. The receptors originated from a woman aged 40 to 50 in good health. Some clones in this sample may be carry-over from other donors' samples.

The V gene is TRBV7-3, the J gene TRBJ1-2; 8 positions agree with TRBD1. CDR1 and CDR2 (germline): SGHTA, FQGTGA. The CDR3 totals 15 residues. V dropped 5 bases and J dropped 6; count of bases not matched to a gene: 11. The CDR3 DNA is TGTGCCAGCAGCCAAGTAGGGGGACAGGTCCATGGCTACACCTTC. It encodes CASSQVGGQVHGYTF. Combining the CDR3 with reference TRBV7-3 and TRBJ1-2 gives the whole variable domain GAGVSQTPSNKVTEKGKYVELRCDPISGHTALYWYRQSLGQGPEFLIYFQGTGAADDSGLPNDRFFAVRPEGSVSTLKIQRTERGDSAVYLCASSQVGGQVHGYTFGSGTRLTVV.

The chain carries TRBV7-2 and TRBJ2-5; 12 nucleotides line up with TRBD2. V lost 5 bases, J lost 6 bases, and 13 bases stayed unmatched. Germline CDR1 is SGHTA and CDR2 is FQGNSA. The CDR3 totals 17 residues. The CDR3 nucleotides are TGTGCCAGCAGCCCGAGGGGCCTAGCGGGAGGGCCACAGACCCAGTACTTC. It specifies CASSPRGLAGGPQTQYF. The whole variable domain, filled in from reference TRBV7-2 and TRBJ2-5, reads GAGVSQSPSNKVTEKGKDVELRCDPISGHTALYWYRQSLGQGLEFLIYFQGNSAPDKSGLPSDRFSAERTGGSVSTLTIQRTQQEDSAVYLCASSPRGLAGGPQTQYFGPGTRLLVL.

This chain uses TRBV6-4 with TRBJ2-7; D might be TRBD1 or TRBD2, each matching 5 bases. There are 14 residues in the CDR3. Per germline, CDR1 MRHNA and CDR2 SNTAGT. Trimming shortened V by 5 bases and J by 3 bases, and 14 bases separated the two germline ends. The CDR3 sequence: CASSPSGDDYEQYF. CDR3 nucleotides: TGTGCCAGCAGTCCGTCCGGGGACGACTACGAGCAGTACTTC.

The CDR3 here is CASSPDRPNMGYTF. For the CDR3, the DNA is TGCGCCAGCAGCCCGGACAGGCCGAATATGGGCTACACCTTC. The rearrangement joins TRBV5-1 to TRBJ1-2; the match to TRBD1 covers 7 bases. CDR3 length: 14 residues. The J segment lost 8 bases and the V segment lost 4 bases, leaving 11 bases of the junction unmatched. Germline-derived CDR1 and CDR2 are SGHRS and YFSETQ.

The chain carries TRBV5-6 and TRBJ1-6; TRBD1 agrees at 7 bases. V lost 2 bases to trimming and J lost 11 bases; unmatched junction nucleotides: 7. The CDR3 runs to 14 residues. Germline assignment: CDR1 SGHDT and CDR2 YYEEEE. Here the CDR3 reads CASSLRDRRAPLHF. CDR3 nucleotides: TGTGCCAGCAGCTTACGGGACAGAAGGGCACCCCTCCACTTT. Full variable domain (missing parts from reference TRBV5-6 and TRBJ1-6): DAGVTQSPTHLIKTRGQQVTLRCSPKSGHDTVSWYQQALGQGPQFIFQYYEEEERQRGNFPDRFSGHQFPNYSSELNVNALLLGDSALYLCASSLRDRRAPLHFGNGTRLTVT.

CDR3 protein: CASSLGLQKFF. DNA of the CDR3: TGTGCCAGCAGCTTAGGACTACAGAAGTTCTTC. J is TRBJ2-1 and V is TRBV11-2; a possible D gene is TRBD2 (5 bases). With 1 base removed from V and 14 bases from J, the gap between germline ends came to 9 bases. This CDR3 region has 11 residues. Looked up from germline, CDR1 is SGHAT and CDR2 is FQNNGV.

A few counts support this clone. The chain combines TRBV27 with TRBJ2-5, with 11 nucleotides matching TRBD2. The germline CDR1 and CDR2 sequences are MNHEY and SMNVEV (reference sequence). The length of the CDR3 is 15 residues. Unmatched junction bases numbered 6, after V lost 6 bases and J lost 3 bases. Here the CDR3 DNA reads TGTGCCAGCAGCAGACTAGCGGGGAATGAAGAGACCCAGTACTTC. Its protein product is CASSRLAGNEETQYF.

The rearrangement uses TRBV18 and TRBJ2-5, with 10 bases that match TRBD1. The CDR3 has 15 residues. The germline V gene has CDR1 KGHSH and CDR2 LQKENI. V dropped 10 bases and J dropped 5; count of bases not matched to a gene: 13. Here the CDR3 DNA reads TGTGCCACCTCTAGTGGGACAGGGGAAATGGAGACCCAGTACTTC. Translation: CATSSGTGEMETQYF.

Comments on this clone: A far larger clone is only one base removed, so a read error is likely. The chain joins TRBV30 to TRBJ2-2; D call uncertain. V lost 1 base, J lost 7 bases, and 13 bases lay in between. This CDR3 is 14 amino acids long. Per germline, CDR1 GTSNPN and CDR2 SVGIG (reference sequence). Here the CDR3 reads CAWSAQPWGGELFF. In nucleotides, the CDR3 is TGTGCCTGGAGTGCCCAGCCCTGGGGCGGGGAGCTGTTTTTT. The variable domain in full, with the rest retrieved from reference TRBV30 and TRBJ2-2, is SQTIHQWPATLVQPVGSPLSLECTVEGTSNPNLYWYRQAAGRGLQLLFYSVGIGQISSEVPQNLSASRPQDRQFILSSKKLLLSDSGFYLCAWSAQPWGGELFFGEGSRLTVL.

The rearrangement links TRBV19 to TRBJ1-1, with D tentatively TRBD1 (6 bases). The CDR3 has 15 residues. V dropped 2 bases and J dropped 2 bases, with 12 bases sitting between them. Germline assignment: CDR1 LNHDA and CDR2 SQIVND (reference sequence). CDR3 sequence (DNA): TGTGCCAGTAGTATAAAGGGGGGGGCCAACACTGAAGCTTTCTTT. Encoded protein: CASSIKGGANTEAFF.

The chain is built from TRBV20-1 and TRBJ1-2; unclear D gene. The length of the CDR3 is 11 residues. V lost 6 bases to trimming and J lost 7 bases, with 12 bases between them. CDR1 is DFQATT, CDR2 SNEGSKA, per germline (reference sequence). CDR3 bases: TGCAGTGCACCCGTGGCCGGTGGCTACACCTTC. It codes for CSAPVAGGYTF.

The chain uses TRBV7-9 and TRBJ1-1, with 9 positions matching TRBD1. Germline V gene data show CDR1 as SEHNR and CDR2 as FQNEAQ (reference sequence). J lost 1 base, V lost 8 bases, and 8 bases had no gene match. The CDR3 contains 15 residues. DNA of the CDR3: TGTGCCAGCGCCCATCCGGACAGGGGGAACACTGAAGCTTTCTTT. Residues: CASAHPDRGNTEAFF.